This T cell receptor beta chain was captured by sequencing in a study of blood T cell repertoires in COVID-19. Libraries were prepared by immunoSEQ multiplex PCR; TCRdb keeps only in-frame clonotypes and omits some of them. The sample records about 99,000 clones, roughly nine tenths being singletons. Germline V CDR1 and CDR2: KGHSH, LQKENI. The CDR3 consists of 15 residues. V dropped 0 bases and J dropped 12; count of bases not matched to a gene: 12. The rearrangement links TRBV18 to TRBJ2-7; TRBD2 matches 9 bases. The origin of this receptor is a human donor in a cohort sampled during active COVID-19. Source material: peripheral blood. CDR3 residues: CASSPPELAGPSPYF. Written as DNA, the CDR3 is TGTGCCAGCTCACCACCCGAACTAGCGGGTCCCTCCCCGTACTTC.